This T cell receptor (beta chain) was recovered during a study of cytomegalovirus exposure and HLA in healthy donors. The overall study: Among the approximately 380 donors who were genotyped, approximately 83% fell in the genetic ancestry cluster that is associated with self-reported Caucasian donors. Study-level points and caveats: Through in vitro validation, three CMV-associated chains were shown to be specific for CMV antigens. Most TCR sequences were uncommon, yet certain public TCRs appeared in many donors. The study recorded 160 or so TCR beta chains that were cytomegalovirus-associated.

Per the germline V gene, CDR1 is SGHTA and CDR2 is FQGNSA. The CDR3 contains 12 residues. The germline V and J ends were trimmed by 5 bases and 4 bases, with 3 bases remaining between them. 13 Jbeta primers and 60 Vbeta primers were used for the PCR. Sequencing was performed with immunoSEQ multiplex PCR; in TCRdb, only in-frame clones are kept and a portion is missing. In the table there are approximately 110,000 clones, roughly 15% of which are singletons. On this clone itself: Antigen: not known.

The sample comprised PBMCs. This clonotype originated in a female donor in good health and CMV-seronegative. V usage is TRBV7-2 and J usage is TRBJ1-6; unclear D gene. CDR3 nucleotide sequence: TGTGCCAGCAGCCCTTATAATTCACCCCTCCACTTT. It specifies CASSPYNSPLHF.